The T cell receptor (beta chain) described here comes from a study of glioma-infiltrating T cells after dendritic cell vaccination. Across the study: Patients received autologous tumor lysate-pulsed dendritic cell vaccination between 2003 and 2012.

The PCR used 60 V beta and 13 J beta primers. Only in-frame clones appear in the TCRdb table, and some are missing; sequencing was by immunoSEQ multiplex PCR. The sample consists of under 100,000 clones, around 85% of them appearing once. This CDR3 comprises 14 residues. The V end was cut by 3 bases, the J end by 8 bases, with 14 bases between. Germline V lookup: CDR1 KGHSH, CDR2 LQKENI. The receptor was isolated from a human donor with glioblastoma. This sample comprised blood, obtained before dendritic cell vaccination. The chain carries TRBV18 and TRBJ2-1, with D possibly matching TRBD2 (6 bases). CDR3 protein: CASSPSLPGDEQFF. CDR3 DNA sequence: TGTGCCAGCTCACCCTCCCTCCCGGGGGATGAGCAGTTCTTC.